The sequence of this T cell receptor (beta chain) was determined in a study of shared clonotypes between healthy human individuals. Overall study: Per donor, CD8 memory used one plate, CD8 naive used two, CD4 memory used three and CD4 naive used three.

TCRdb keeps only in-frame clones here, not all; method: immunoSEQ multiplex PCR. The sample contains 550,000 to 700,000 clones, 73% of which appear only once. From germline, CDR1 is MNHEY and CDR2 SMNVEV (reference sequence). Between the trimmed V and J ends, which lost 6 bases and 6 bases, there was a span of 14 bases. The CDR3 is made up of 13 amino acids. Specimen: memory CD4+ T cells sorted from blood. The subset denotes: CD45RA-negative fraction. This chain joins TRBV27 and TRBJ1-1; TRBD1 might be the D (5 bases). The receptor was derived from a woman in her twenties or thirties in good health. CDR3 amino acids: CASSPQGEPEAFF. The CDR3, as DNA: TGTGCCAGCAGCCCTCAGGGTGAGCCTGAAGCTTTCTTT.